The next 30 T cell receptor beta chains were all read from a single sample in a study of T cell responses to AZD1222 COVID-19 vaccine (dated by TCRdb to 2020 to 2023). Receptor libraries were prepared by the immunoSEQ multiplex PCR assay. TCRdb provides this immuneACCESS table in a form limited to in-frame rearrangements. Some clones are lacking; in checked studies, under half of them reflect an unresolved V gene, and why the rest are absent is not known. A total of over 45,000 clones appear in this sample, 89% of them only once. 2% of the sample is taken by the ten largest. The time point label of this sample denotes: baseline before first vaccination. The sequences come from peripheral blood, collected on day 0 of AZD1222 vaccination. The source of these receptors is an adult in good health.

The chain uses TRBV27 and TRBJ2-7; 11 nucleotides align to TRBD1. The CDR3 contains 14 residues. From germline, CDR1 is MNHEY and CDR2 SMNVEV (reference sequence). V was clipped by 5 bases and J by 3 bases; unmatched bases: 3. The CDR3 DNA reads TGTGCCAGCAGTAGGACAGGGGGCCTCTACGAGCAGTACTTC. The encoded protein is CASSRTGGLYEQYF.

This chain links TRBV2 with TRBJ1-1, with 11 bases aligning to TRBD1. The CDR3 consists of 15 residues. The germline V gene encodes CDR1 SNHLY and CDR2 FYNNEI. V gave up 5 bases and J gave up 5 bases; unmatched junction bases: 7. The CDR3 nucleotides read TGTGCCAGCAGTCCACGGACAGGGGGCCGGACTGAAGCTTTCTTT. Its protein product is CASSPRTGGRTEAFF. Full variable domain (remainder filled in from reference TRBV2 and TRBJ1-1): EPEVTQTPSHQVTQMGQEVILRCVPISNHLYFYWYRQILGQKVEFLVSFYNNEISEKSEIFDDQFSVERPDGSNFTLKIRSTKLEDSAMYFCASSPRTGGRTEAFFGQGTRLTVV.

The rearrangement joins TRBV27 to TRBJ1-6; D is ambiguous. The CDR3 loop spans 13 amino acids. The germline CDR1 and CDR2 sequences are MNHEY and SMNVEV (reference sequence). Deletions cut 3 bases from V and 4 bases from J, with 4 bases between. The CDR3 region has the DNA TGTGCCAGCAGTTTTCAGTATAATTCACCCCTCCACTTT. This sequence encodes CASSFQYNSPLHF.

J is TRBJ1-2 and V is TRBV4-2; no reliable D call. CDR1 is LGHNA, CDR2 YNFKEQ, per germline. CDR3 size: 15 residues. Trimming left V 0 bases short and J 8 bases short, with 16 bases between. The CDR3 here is CASSQDTTLGIGYTF. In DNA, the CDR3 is TGTGCCAGCAGCCAAGATACGACACTAGGGATCGGCTACACCTTC.

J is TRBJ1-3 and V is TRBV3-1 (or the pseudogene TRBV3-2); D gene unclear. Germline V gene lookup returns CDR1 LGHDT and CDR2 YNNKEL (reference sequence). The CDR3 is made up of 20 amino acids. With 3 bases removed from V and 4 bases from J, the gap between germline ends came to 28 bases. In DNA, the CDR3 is TGTGCCAGCAGCCACCCGAATGCATGGGCTGGGGAACCTGGGGGAAACACCATATATTTT. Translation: CASSHPNAWAGEPGGNTIYF.

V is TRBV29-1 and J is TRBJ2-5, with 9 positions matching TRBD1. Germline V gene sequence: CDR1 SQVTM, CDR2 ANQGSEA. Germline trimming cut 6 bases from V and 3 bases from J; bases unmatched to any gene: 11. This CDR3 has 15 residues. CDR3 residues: CSVPSAGTGKETQYF. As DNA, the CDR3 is TGCAGCGTCCCATCGGCTGGGACAGGGAAAGAGACCCAGTACTTC.

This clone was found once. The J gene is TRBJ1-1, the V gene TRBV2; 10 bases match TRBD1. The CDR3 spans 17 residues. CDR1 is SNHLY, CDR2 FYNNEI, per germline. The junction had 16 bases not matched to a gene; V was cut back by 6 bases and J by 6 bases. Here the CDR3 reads CASREHRGTGDCSEAFF. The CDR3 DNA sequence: TGTGCCAGCAGGGAACACCGCGGGACAGGGGACTGCTCTGAAGCTTTCTTT.

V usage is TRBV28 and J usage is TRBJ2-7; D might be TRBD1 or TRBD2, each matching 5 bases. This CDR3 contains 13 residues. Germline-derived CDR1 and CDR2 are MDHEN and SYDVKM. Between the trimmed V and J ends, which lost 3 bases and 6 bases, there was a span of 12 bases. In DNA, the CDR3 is TGTGCCAGCAGTTTCCCCAGGGACCGCGAGCAGTACTTC. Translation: CASSFPRDREQYF.

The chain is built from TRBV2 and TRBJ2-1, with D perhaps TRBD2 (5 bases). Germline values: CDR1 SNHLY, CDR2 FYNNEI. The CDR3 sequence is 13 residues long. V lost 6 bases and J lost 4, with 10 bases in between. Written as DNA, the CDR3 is TGTGCCAGCAGCGACACTAGATACAATGAGCAGTTCTTC. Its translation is CASSDTRYNEQFF.

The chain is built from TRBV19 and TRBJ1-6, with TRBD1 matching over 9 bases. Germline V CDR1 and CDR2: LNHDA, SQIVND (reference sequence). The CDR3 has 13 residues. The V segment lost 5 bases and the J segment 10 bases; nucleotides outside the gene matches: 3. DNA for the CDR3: TGTGCCAGTAGTTGGGACAGGGACTCACCCCTCCACTTT. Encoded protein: CASSWDRDSPLHF.

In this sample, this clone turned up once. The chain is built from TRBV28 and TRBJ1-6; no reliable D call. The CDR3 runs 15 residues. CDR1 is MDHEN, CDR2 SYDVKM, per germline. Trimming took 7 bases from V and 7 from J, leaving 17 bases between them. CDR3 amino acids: CASTKDTRGNSPLHF. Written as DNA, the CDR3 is TGTGCCAGCACCAAAGACACCCGAGGGAATTCACCCCTCCACTTT.

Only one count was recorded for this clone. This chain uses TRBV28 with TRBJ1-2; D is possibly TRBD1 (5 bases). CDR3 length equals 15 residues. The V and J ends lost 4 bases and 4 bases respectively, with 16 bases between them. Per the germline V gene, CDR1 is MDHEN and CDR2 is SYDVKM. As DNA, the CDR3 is TGTGCCAGCAGTTCGCCAGGGCCCTACCTCTATGGCTACACCTTC. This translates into CASSSPGPYLYGYTF.

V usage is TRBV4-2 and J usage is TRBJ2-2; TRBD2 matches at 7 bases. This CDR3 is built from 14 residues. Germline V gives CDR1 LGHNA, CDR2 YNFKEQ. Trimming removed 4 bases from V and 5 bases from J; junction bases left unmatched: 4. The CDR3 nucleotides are TGTGCCAGCAGCCTGGCGGGAGTGACCGGGGAGCTGTTTTTT. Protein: CASSLAGVTGELFF.

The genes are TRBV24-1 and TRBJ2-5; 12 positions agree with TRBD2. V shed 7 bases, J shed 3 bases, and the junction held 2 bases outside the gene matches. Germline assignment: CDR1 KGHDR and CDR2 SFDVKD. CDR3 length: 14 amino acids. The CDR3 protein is CATSSSGREETQYF. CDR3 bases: TGTGCCACCAGCTCTAGCGGGAGGGAAGAGACCCAGTACTTC.

The DNA of the CDR3 is TGTGCCAGCTCAGACGATAAGGGGGCGCTGAATCAGCCCCAGCATTTT. This translates into CASSDDKGALNQPQHF. The genes are TRBV18 and TRBJ1-5; TRBD1 matches at 7 bases. This CDR3 has 16 residues. Trimming took 5 bases from V and 4 from J; bases not matched to a gene: 11. Germline-derived CDR1 and CDR2 are KGHSH and LQKENI. Combining the CDR3 with reference TRBV18 and TRBJ1-5 gives the whole variable domain NAGVMQNPRHLVRRRGQEARLRCSPMKGHSHVYWYRQLPEEGLKFMVYLQKENIIDESGMPKERFSAEFPKEGPSILRIQQVVRGDSAAYFCASSDDKGALNQPQHFGDGTRLSIL.

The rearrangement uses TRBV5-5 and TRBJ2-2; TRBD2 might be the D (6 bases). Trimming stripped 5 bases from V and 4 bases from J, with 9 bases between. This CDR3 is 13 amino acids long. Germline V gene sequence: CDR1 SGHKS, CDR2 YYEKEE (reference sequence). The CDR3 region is CASRRGATGELFF. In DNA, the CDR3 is TGTGCCAGCAGACGCGGGGCCACCGGGGAGCTGTTTTTT.

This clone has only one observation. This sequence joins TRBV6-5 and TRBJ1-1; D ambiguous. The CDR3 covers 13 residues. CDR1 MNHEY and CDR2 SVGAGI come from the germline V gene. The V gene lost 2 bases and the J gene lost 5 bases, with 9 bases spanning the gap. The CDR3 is CASSYRPETEAFF. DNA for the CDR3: TGTGCCAGCAGTTACAGGCCGGAAACTGAAGCTTTCTTT.

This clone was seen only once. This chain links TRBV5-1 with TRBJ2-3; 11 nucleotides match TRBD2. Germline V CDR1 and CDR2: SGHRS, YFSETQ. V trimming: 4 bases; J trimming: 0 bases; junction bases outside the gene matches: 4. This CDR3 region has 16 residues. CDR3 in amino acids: CASSTRLAGSTDTQYF. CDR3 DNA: TGCGCCAGCAGCACCAGACTAGCGGGGAGCACAGATACGCAGTATTTT.

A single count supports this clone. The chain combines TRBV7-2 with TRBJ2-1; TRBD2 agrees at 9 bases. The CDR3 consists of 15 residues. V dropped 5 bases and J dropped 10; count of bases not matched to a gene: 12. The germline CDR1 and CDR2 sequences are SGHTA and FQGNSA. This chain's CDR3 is CASSPSGGRAGEQFF. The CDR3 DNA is TGTGCCAGCAGCCCATCCGGCGGGAGGGCTGGGGAGCAGTTCTTC.

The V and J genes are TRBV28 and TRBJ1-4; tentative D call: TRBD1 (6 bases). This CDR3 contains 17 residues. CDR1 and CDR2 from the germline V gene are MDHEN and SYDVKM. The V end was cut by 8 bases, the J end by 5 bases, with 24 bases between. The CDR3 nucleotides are TGTGCCAGCCTGCTTGGGGGGGCACCCGTTGGAAATGAAAAACTGTTTTTT. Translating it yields CASLLGGAPVGNEKLFF.

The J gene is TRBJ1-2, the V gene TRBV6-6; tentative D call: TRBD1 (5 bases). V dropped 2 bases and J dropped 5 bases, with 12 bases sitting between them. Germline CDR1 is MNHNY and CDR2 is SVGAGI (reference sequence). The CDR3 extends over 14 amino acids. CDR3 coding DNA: TGTGCCAGCAGTTACCAGGGACGCTCTTATGGCTACACCTTC. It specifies CASSYQGRSYGYTF.

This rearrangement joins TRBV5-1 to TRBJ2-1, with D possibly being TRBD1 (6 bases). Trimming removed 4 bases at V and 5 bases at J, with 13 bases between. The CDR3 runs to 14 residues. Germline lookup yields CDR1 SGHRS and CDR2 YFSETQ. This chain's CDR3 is CASSRTRGNNEQFF. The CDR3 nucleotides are TGCGCCAGCAGCAGAACAAGGGGGAACAATGAGCAGTTCTTC.

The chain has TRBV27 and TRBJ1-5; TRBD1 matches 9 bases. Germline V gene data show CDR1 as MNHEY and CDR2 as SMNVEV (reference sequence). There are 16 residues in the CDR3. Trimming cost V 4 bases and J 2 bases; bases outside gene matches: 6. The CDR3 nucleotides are TGTGCCAGCAGTTGGACAGGGGTAAAGGGCAATCAGCCCCAGCATTTT. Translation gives CASSWTGVKGNQPQHF.

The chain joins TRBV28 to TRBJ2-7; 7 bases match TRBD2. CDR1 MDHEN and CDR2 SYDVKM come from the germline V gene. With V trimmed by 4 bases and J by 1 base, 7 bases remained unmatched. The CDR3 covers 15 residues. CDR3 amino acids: CASSSTSEGSYEQYF. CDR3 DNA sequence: TGTGCCAGCAGTTCCACTAGCGAGGGATCCTACGAGCAGTACTTC.

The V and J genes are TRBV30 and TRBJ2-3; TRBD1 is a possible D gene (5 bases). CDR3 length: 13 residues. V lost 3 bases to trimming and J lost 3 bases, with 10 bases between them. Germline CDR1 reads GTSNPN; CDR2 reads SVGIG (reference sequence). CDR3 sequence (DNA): TGTGCCTGGAGGGGCAGGGTGACAGATACGCAGTATTTT. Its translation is CAWRGRVTDTQYF.

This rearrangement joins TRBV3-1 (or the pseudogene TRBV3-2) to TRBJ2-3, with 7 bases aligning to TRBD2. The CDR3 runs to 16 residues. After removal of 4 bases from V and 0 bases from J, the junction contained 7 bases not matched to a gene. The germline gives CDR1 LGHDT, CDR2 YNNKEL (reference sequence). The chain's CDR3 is CASSPSRGVSTDTQYF. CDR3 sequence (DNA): TGTGCCAGCAGCCCTTCCCGGGGGGTTAGCACAGATACGCAGTATTTT.

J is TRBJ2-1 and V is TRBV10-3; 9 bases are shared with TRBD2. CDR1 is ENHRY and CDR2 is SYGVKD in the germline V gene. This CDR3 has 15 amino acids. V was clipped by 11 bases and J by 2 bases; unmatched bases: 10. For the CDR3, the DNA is TGTGCCGTAGGCAGTTCTAGCGGGACCTACAATGAGCAGTTCTTC. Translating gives CAVGSSSGTYNEQFF.

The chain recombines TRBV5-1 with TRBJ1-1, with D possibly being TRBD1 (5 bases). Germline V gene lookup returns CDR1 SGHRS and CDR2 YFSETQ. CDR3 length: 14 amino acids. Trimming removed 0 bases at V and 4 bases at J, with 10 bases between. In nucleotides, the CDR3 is TGCGCCAGCAGCTTGGCCGGGGGGACCACTGAAGCTTTCTTT. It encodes CASSLAGGTTEAFF.

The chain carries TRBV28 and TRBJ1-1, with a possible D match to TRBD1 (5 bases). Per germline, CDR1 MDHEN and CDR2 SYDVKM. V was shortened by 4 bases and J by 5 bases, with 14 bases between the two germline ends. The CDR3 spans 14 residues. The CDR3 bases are TGTGCCAGCAGTTCCCCAGGGTTATTAACTGAAGCTTTCTTT. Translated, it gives CASSSPGLLTEAFF.

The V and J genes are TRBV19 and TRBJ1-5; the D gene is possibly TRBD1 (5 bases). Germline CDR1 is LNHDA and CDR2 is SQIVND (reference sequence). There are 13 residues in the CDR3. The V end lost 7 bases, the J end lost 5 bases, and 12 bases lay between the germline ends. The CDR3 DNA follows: TGTGCCAGTACCCTGGACACCTATCAGCCCCAGCATTTT. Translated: CASTLDTYQPQHF.